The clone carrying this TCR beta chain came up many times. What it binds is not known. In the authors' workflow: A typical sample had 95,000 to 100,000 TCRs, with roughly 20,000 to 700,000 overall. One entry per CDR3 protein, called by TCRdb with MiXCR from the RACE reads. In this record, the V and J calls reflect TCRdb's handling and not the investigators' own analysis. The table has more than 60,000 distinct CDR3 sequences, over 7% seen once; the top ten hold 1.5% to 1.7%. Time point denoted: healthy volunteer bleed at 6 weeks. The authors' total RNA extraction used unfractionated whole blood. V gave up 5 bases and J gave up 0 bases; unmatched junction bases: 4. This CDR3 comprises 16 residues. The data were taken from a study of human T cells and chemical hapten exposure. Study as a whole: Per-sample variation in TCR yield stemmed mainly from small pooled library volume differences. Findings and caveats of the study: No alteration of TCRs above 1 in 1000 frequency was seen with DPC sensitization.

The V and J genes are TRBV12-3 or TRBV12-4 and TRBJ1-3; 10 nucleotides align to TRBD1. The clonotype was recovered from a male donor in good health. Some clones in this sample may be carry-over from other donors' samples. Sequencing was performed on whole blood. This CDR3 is CASSLGTGVSGNTIYF. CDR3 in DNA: TGTGCCAGCAGTCTCGGGACAGGGGTCTCTGGAAACACCATATATTTT.